This is a list of T cell receptor beta chains from one sample in a study of technical replicates of blood from several donors. Clones were sequenced by immunoSEQ multiplex PCR, and TCRdb holds only the in-frame ones, with some missing. In the table there are about 97,000 clones, less than 95% of which are singletons. The source material was T cells isolated from PBMCs. The receptors shown here come from a human donor in good health. Each CDR3 is given with its conserved first and last residue. Fields, in order: J gene, V gene, D gene, CDR3 protein, CDR3 DNA. A D gene is named only where the DNA matches it firmly.

J: TRBJ1-2
V: TRBV28
D: NA
CDR3: CASGTGYTF
DNA: TGTGCCAGCGGGACAGGCTACACCTTC

J: TRBJ2-1
V: TRBV13
D: NA
CDR3: CASSLEGDEQFF
DNA: TGTGCCAGCAGCTTAGAGGGGGATGAGCAGTTCTTC

J: TRBJ1-1
V: TRBV5-1
D: NA
CDR3: CASSFGGGTEAFF
DNA: TGCGCCAGCAGCTTCGGGGGTGGCACTGAAGCTTTCTTT

J: TRBJ2-1
V: TRBV9
D: TRBD2
CDR3: CASSGGSSGRASFLGEQFF
DNA: TGTGCCAGCAGCGGCGGGAGTAGCGGGAGGGCCTCGTTTCTTGGTGAGCAGTTCTTC

J: TRBJ2-1
V: TRBV5-1
D: TRBD2
CDR3: CASRLAGESYNEQFF
DNA: TGCGCCAGCAGACTAGCGGGAGAAAGCTACAATGAGCAGTTCTTC

J: TRBJ2-1
V: TRBV19
D: TRBD2
CDR3: CASSWGLAGFNEQFF
DNA: TGTGCCAGTAGTTGGGGCCTAGCGGGATTCAATGAGCAGTTCTTC

J: TRBJ2-3
V: TRBV19
D: NA
CDR3: CASSIARTQYF
DNA: TGTGCCAGTAGTATAGCTCGTACGCAGTATTTT

J: TRBJ1-5
V: TRBV7-6
D: NA
CDR3: CASSLGPGLRNQPQHF
DNA: TGTGCCAGCAGCTTAGGTCCAGGGCTTAGAAATCAGCCCCAGCATTTT

J: TRBJ2-7
V: TRBV4-2
D: TRBD1
CDR3: CASSQLRSVTGQGNHEQYF
DNA: TGTGCCAGCAGCCAACTCCGATCGGTTACGGGACAGGGGAACCACGAGCAGTACTTC

J: TRBJ2-7
V: TRBV29-1
D: NA
CDR3: CSVELAKQPSYEQYF
DNA: TGCAGCGTTGAACTGGCCAAACAGCCCTCCTACGAGCAGTACTTC

J: TRBJ2-7
V: TRBV15
D: NA
CDR3: CATSRETVSSYEQYF
DNA: TGTGCCACCAGCAGAGAGACTGTGAGCTCCTACGAGCAGTACTTC

J: TRBJ1-2
V: TRBV18
D: TRBD1
CDR3: CASSPSGQGGYGYTF
DNA: TGTGCCAGCTCCCCATCCGGACAGGGAGGCTATGGCTACACCTTC

J: TRBJ1-2
V: TRBV18
D: TRBD1
CDR3: CASSPRTGEGYTF
DNA: TGTGCCAGCTCACCAAGGACAGGCGAGGGCTACACCTTC

J: TRBJ2-7
V: TRBV4-2
D: NA
CDR3: CASSQPSYEQYF
DNA: TGTGCCAGCAGCCAACCGAGCTACGAGCAGTACTTC

J: TRBJ2-4
V: TRBV28
D: NA
CDR3: CASSLTHREGNIQYF
DNA: TGTGCCAGCAGTTTAACACACAGGGAGGGTAACATTCAGTACTTC

J: TRBJ1-5
V: TRBV30
D: TRBD1
CDR3: CAWSAGTGNQPQHF
DNA: TGTGCCTGGAGTGCCGGGACAGGCAATCAGCCCCAGCATTTT

J: TRBJ1-2
V: TRBV28
D: NA
CDR3: CASSLQVGRSTF
DNA: TGTGCCAGCAGTTTACAGGTGGGCCGTTCGACCTTC

J: TRBJ1-4
V: TRBV28
D: NA
CDR3: CASSSGLINEKLFF
DNA: TGTGCCAGCAGTTCGGGACTGATTAATGAAAAACTGTTTTTT

J: TRBJ2-7
V: TRBV5-4
D: TRBD1
CDR3: CASSVFGTDAYEQYF
DNA: TGTGCCAGCAGCGTATTCGGGACAGACGCCTACGAGCAGTACTTC

J: TRBJ1-2
V: TRBV7-9
D: NA
CDR3: CASRPSWGTLGYTF
DNA: TGTGCCAGCAGGCCCTCCTGGGGGACTTTGGGCTACACCTTC

J: TRBJ1-5
V: TRBV28
D: NA
CDR3: CASSLAGAQPQHF
DNA: TGTGCCAGCAGTTTAGCGGGGGCCCAGCCCCAGCATTTT